The entry below describes one T cell receptor (beta chain). Participants came from about 24 US areas, aged roughly 18 to 89 years. This entry is derived from a study of blood T cell repertoires in COVID-19. Turning to the study itself: Nucleic acid was either cDNA or gDNA, and it came from T cells, B-cell-depleted T cells, or PBMCs.

Authors' analysis steps: Estimation of nucleated cell counts relied on the amplification of reference gene primers. This table comes from immunoSEQ multiplex PCR, and its TCRdb copy is limited to in-frame clones, with some not included. V, J and clone size were drawn from that table, and D and trimming were deduced from the DNA. The profile covers fewer than 400,000 clones, with 75% to 90% appearing a single time and under 6% taken by the ten largest. The sample consisted of PBMCs or T cells enriched from blood (not recorded which). The receptor comes from a man in his thirties or forties who had recovered from COVID-19.

Written as DNA, the CDR3 is TGTGCCAGCGCCAGACAGGGTTCCTCCTATGGCTACACCTTC. This translates into CASARQGSSYGYTF. This chain uses TRBV21-1 with TRBJ1-2; the table assigns TRBD1, which was not confirmed against the DNA. TRBV21-1 is designated a pseudogene. This CDR3 region has 14 residues.